These 20 T cell receptor beta chains share one sample of origin, sequenced in a study of T cell responses to AZD1222 COVID-19 vaccine. TCRdb keeps only in-frame clones here, not all; method: immunoSEQ multiplex PCR. The sample includes 100,000 or so clones, about 90% of them seen just once. Sequencing was performed on peripheral blood, taken on day 0 of AZD1222 vaccination. The source is an adult in good health.

In regard to this clone: Additional DNA sequences in this sample encode the identical CDR3. The J gene is TRBJ1-2, the V gene TRBV29-1, with D tentatively TRBD1 (6 bases). In germline, CDR1 is SQVTM, CDR2 ANQGSEA. The CDR3 spans 12 residues. Trimming cost V 6 bases and J 3 bases, with 11 bases left between them. Here the CDR3 DNA reads TGCAGCGTCCTGACAGGAGACTATGGCTACACCTTC. It translates to CSVLTGDYGYTF.

This chain connects TRBV19 to TRBJ2-3, with 8 bases that match TRBD2. The junction had 14 bases not matched to a gene; V was cut back by 4 bases and J by 5 bases. Looked up from germline, CDR1 is LNHDA and CDR2 is SQIVND (reference sequence). This CDR3 is built from 17 residues. The CDR3 bases are TGTGCCAGTAGTACCCTGTTAACTAGCGGAGGCGGAGATACGCAGTATTTT. It yields the protein CASSTLLTSGGGDTQYF.

V and J are TRBV7-3 and TRBJ1-2; D unclear. Trimming removed 3 bases at V and 5 bases at J, with 13 bases between. This CDR3 spans 14 amino acids. The germline CDR1 and CDR2 sequences are SGHTA and FQGTGA. CDR3 sequence: CASSFDGNGYGYTF. The DNA for the CDR3 is TGTGCCAGCAGCTTTGACGGGAATGGATATGGCTACACCTTC.

This sequence joins TRBV2 and TRBJ2-5; D ambiguous. Germline CDR1 SNHLY, CDR2 FYNNEI. Deletions cut 3 bases from V and 4 bases from J, with 6 bases between. This CDR3 is 12 amino acids long. The chain's CDR3 is CASSELRETQYF. The CDR3 DNA sequence: TGTGCCAGCAGTGAGTTAAGAGAGACCCAGTACTTC.

The chain couples TRBV5-1 to TRBJ2-2; D may be TRBD2 (5 bases). Looked up from germline, CDR1 is SGHRS and CDR2 is YFSETQ. V lost 6 bases to trimming and J lost 0 bases, with 9 bases between them. The CDR3 runs to 14 residues. CDR3 protein: CASTGGTNTGELFF. The CDR3 DNA reads TGCGCCAGCACTGGAGGTACGAACACCGGGGAGCTGTTTTTT. Variable domain in full (rest from reference TRBV5-1 and TRBJ2-2): KAGVTQTPRYLIKTRGQQVTLSCSPISGHRSVSWYQQTPGQGLQFLFEYFSETQRNKGNFPGRFSGRQFSNSRSEMNVSTLELGDSALYLCASTGGTNTGELFFGEGSRLTVL.

V and J are TRBV6-5 and TRBJ1-1; D ambiguous. The CDR3 is made up of 13 amino acids. The V and J ends lost 6 bases and 10 bases respectively, with 18 bases between them. CDR1 and CDR2 from the germline V gene are MNHEY and SVGAGI. The CDR3 bases are TGTGCCAGCAGCCCAGACACCCTGAAAGGAGCTTTCTTT. Translating it yields CASSPDTLKGAFF.

This chain uses TRBV6-5 with TRBJ2-3; D gene ambiguous. Germline CDR1 is MNHEY and CDR2 is SVGAGI. The CDR3 length is 14 residues. The V end lost 2 bases, the J end lost 7 bases, and 13 bases lay between the germline ends. CDR3 amino acids: CASSYRTESYTQYF. The DNA for the CDR3 is TGTGCCAGCAGTTACCGGACGGAGTCTTATACGCAGTATTTT.

The V gene is TRBV11-2, the J gene TRBJ2-7, with D uncertain. The CDR3 is made up of 11 amino acids. V dropped 0 bases and J dropped 4 bases, with 1 base sitting between them. CDR1 SGHAT and CDR2 FQNNGV come from the germline V gene. Here the CDR3 reads CASSLEYEQYF. Written as DNA, the CDR3 is TGTGCCAGCAGCTTAGAGTACGAGCAGTACTTC.

The gene calls are TRBV10-2 and TRBJ2-7; TRBD2 might be the D (6 bases). This CDR3 has 15 residues. V dropped 0 bases and J dropped 7 bases, with 16 bases sitting between them. CDR1 WSHSY and CDR2 SAAADI come from the germline V gene. CDR3 residues: CASSESSGDLREQYF. In DNA, the CDR3 is TGCGCCAGCAGTGAGTCTTCGGGAGACCTAAGGGAGCAGTACTTC.

Note on this clone: One end of the junction fails to match germline, which may point to a read error. The V gene is TRBV12-3 or TRBV12-4, the J gene TRBJ2-2, with TRBD1 matching over 10 bases. This CDR3 is 13 amino acids long. CDR3 loop: CASRPRTGGELFF. CDR3 in DNA: TGTGCCAGCAGACCGCGGACAGGGGGGGAACTGTTTTTT.

The chain links TRBV7-8 to TRBJ1-2; a weak D match, TRBD1 (6 bases). V dropped 1 base and J dropped 7 bases, with 19 bases sitting between them. Germline V CDR1 and CDR2: SGHVS, FQNEAQ. This CDR3 contains 16 residues. The CDR3 nucleotides are TGTGCCAGCAGCTTAGTTATTGGGCTTGGGGGCCTTGGCTACACCTTC. Its protein product is CASSLVIGLGGLGYTF.

This chain connects TRBV18 to TRBJ2-1, with 7 nucleotides matching TRBD2. With V trimmed by 9 bases and J by 7 bases, 9 bases remained unmatched. Germline CDR1 is KGHSH and CDR2 is LQKENI. The CDR3 totals 13 residues. The CDR3 nucleotides read TGTGCCAGTGCAGCGGGAAGGCGGAATGAGCAGTTCTTC. It codes for CASAAGRRNEQFF. Filled out from reference TRBV18 and TRBJ2-1, the complete variable domain reads NAGVMQNPRHLVRRRGQEARLRCSPMKGHSHVYWYRQLPEEGLKFMVYLQKENIIDESGMPKERFSAEFPKEGPSILRIQQVVRGDSAAYFCASAAGRRNEQFFGPGTRLTVL.

The chain couples TRBV30 to TRBJ1-2; D is unclear. CDR3 length: 13 residues. Trimming took 4 bases from V and 0 from J, leaving 9 bases between them. Germline V gene sequence: CDR1 GTSNPN, CDR2 SVGIG (reference sequence). The CDR3 is CAWTNRPNYGYTF. Here the CDR3 DNA reads TGTGCCTGGACCAACAGACCTAACTATGGCTACACCTTC. Combining the CDR3 with reference TRBV30 and TRBJ1-2 gives the whole variable domain SQTIHQWPATLVQPVGSPLSLECTVEGTSNPNLYWYRQAAGRGLQLLFYSVGIGQISSEVPQNLSASRPQDRQFILSSKKLLLSDSGFYLCAWTNRPNYGYTFGSGTRLTVV.

This clone is medium-sized by share. The CDR3 region has the DNA TGTGCCAGTAGTATTGCGGGAACTAACTATGGCTACACCTTC. As protein: CASSIAGTNYGYTF. The V gene is TRBV19, the J gene TRBJ1-2; D not certain. CDR1 is LNHDA and CDR2 is SQIVND in the germline V gene (reference sequence). This CDR3 has 14 amino acids. Trimming took off 3 bases at V and 0 bases at J, with 8 bases between the two ends.

This chain connects TRBV5-1 to TRBJ2-1; 10 bases align to TRBD2. Germline CDR1 is SGHRS and CDR2 is YFSETQ. This CDR3 comprises 16 residues. V dropped 2 bases and J dropped 1; count of bases not matched to a gene: 3. The CDR3 loop is CASSFSGRSSYNEQFF. The CDR3 bases are TGCGCCAGCAGCTTTAGCGGGAGGTCATCCTACAATGAGCAGTTCTTC.

This clone was detected only once. The rearrangement uses TRBV28 and TRBJ2-1; 10 nucleotides align to TRBD1. There are 14 residues in the CDR3. Germline CDR1 MDHEN, CDR2 SYDVKM. Trimming took 7 bases from V and 7 from J; bases not matched to a gene: 7. The DNA for the CDR3 is TGTGCCAGCATTTCGGGACAGGGGATAAATGAGCAGTTCTTC. Amino acid sequence: CASISGQGINEQFF.

The gene calls are TRBV19 and TRBJ2-3; D ambiguous. This CDR3 is built from 15 residues. The germline V gene has CDR1 LNHDA and CDR2 SQIVND (reference sequence). V gave up 3 bases and J gave up 0 bases, with 10 bases separating them. This CDR3 reads CASSIAVLSTDTQYF. DNA for the CDR3: TGTGCCAGTAGTATTGCGGTGCTAAGCACAGATACGCAGTATTTT.

The V gene is TRBV5-5, the J gene TRBJ1-5; TRBD1 matches at 10 bases. The germline V gene encodes CDR1 SGHKS and CDR2 YYEKEE (reference sequence). V lost 5 bases, J lost 6 bases, and 8 bases stayed unmatched. This CDR3 region has 15 residues. CDR3 region: CASSRDRGGGQPQHF. The CDR3 DNA is TGTGCCAGCAGTCGGGACAGGGGCGGTGGTCAGCCCCAGCATTTT.

V and J are TRBV27 and TRBJ2-7; 13 bases align to TRBD2. Germline V lookup: CDR1 MNHEY, CDR2 SMNVEV (reference sequence). With V trimmed by 7 bases and J by 5 bases, 5 bases remained unmatched. The CDR3 has 14 residues. Written as DNA, the CDR3 is TGTGCCAGCATACTGGGACTAGCGGGAAACGAGCAGTACTTC. Translating it yields CASILGLAGNEQYF.

The sample holds one count of this clone. This chain uses TRBV12-3 or TRBV12-4 with TRBJ1-2; 10 positions match TRBD1. This CDR3 spans 12 amino acids. J was trimmed by 8 bases and V by 6 bases; bases with no gene match: 3. The CDR3: CASRPTGGGYTF. The CDR3 coding sequence is TGTGCCAGCAGGCCGACAGGGGGCGGCTACACCTTC.